Below are 20 T cell receptor beta chains sequenced from a single sample in a study of blood T cells in healthy people across ages. The authors ran a second PCR of 7 to 11 cycles using a sample-barcoded 5' primer and a J-beta primer mix. Via MiXCR, TCRdb re-called the 5' RACE reads, giving one row per CDR3 protein. The repertoire consists of 750,000 to 950,000 distinct CDR3 sequences, with approximately 24% occurring once and the leading ten covering 3%. These sequences were also reported in another study, on T cells of mothers and their children.

Sequencing was carried out using blood. Every receptor here comes from a boy aged 10-17 years in good health.

This clonotype was seen only once. The chain combines TRBV7-9 with TRBJ2-3; no reliable D call. Germline V gives CDR1 SEHNR, CDR2 FQNEAQ (reference sequence). The CDR3 runs to 15 residues. The V and J ends lost 1 base and 0 bases respectively, with 8 bases between them. The DNA for the CDR3 is TGTGCCAGCAGCTTAGGTGACATTAGCACAGATACGCAGTATTTT. Its protein product is CASSLGDISTDTQYF.

The chain couples TRBV5-1 to TRBJ2-3, with 8 nucleotides matching TRBD1. The germline gives CDR1 SGHRS, CDR2 YFSETQ. This CDR3 comprises 14 residues. The ends lost 4 bases at V and 3 bases at J; junction bases unmatched: 4. The CDR3 reads CASSNGQGTDTQYF. The CDR3 coding sequence is TGCGCCAGCAGCAACGGACAGGGAACAGATACGCAGTATTTT.

In its sample, this clonotype was seen a few times. The junction does not match germline at one end; this may be a read error. The gene calls are TRBV5-1 and TRBJ2-1, with 9 bases lining up with TRBD2. CDR1 is SGHRS, CDR2 YFSETQ, per germline. This CDR3 region has 17 residues. In DNA form, the CDR3 reads TGCGCCAGCAGCTTGGGGGTAGCGGGGGTAACCTACAATGGGCAGTTCTTC. This sequence encodes CASSLGVAGVTYNGQFF.

This clonotype came up a few times. The chain carries TRBV5-6 and TRBJ2-7; TRBD1 or TRBD2 may be the D gene (6 bases each). The CDR3 has 13 residues. The V end lost 7 bases, the J end lost 6 bases, and 17 bases lay between the germline ends. The germline V gene encodes CDR1 SGHDT and CDR2 YYEEEE. As DNA, the CDR3 is TGTGCCAGCTCCCGGGCCCGGGGGCTCGAGCAGTACTTC. Its translation is CASSRARGLEQYF. The entire variable domain, with the rest obtained from reference TRBV5-6 and TRBJ2-7, is as follows: DAGVTQSPTHLIKTRGQQVTLRCSPKSGHDTVSWYQQALGQGPQFIFQYYEEEERQRGNFPDRFSGHQFPNYSSELNVNALLLGDSALYLCASSRARGLEQYFGPGTRLTVT.

There are many counts of this clonotype. The rearrangement joins TRBV4-1 to TRBJ2-3; D gene unclear. The length of the CDR3 is 16 residues. Germline assignment: CDR1 MGHRA and CDR2 YSYEKL. Trimming removed 0 bases from V and 4 bases from J, with 14 bases in between. The CDR3 is CASSQDRVDAPDTQYF. DNA of the CDR3: TGCGCCAGCAGCCAAGATCGAGTAGATGCTCCAGATACGCAGTATTTT.

This chain uses TRBV12-3 or TRBV12-4 with TRBJ2-1; TRBD2 is a possible D gene (5 bases). V lost 6 bases and J lost 0, with 18 bases in between. The CDR3 covers 17 residues. The CDR3 spells CASRTQLGRSSYNEQFF. The CDR3, as DNA: TGTGCCAGCAGGACCCAACTAGGGCGAAGCTCCTACAATGAGCAGTTCTTC.

The chain links TRBV12-3 or TRBV12-4 to TRBJ1-5; D not certain. The germline V and J ends were trimmed by 4 bases and 2 bases, with 12 bases remaining between them. The CDR3 consists of 15 residues. CDR3 amino acids: CASSSGSPGNQPQHF. CDR3 in DNA: TGTGCCAGCAGTTCCGGGAGCCCGGGCAATCAGCCCCAGCATTTT.

The chain employs TRBV12-3 or TRBV12-4 and TRBJ2-5; 8 nucleotides agree with TRBD2. Trimming cost V 5 bases and J 5 bases; bases outside gene matches: 7. The CDR3 contains 14 residues. CDR3 sequence reads: CASSLIAGYETQYF. CDR3 DNA: TGTGCCAGCAGTCTCATAGCGGGATACGAGACCCAGTACTTC.

This clonotype has a handful of counts. This chain connects TRBV20-1 to TRBJ2-5; D possibly matches TRBD1 or TRBD2 (5 bases each). The CDR3 loop spans 13 amino acids. Trimming shortened V by 3 bases and J by 5 bases, and 13 bases separated the two germline ends. Germline CDR1 is DFQATT and CDR2 is SNEGSKA (reference sequence). The CDR3 sequence: CSASRTREETQYF. The CDR3 DNA reads as TGCAGTGCTAGCCGGACCAGGGAGGAGACCCAGTACTTC.

The rearrangement joins TRBV20-1 to TRBJ2-3; the match to TRBD2 covers 13 bases. CDR3 length: 17 amino acids. V shed 1 base, J shed 6 bases, and the junction held 10 bases outside the gene matches. Germline V gene sequence: CDR1 DFQATT, CDR2 SNEGSKA (reference sequence). The CDR3 DNA sequence: TGCAGTGCTAGAGCCCTGATTTCGACTAGCGGGGGGGATACGCAGTATTTT. The encoded protein is CSARALISTSGGDTQYF.

This sequence joins TRBV18 and TRBJ2-7; TRBD1 aligns across 8 bases. This CDR3 has 14 residues. Unmatched junction bases numbered 6, after V lost 2 bases and J lost 6 bases. Germline V gene lookup returns CDR1 KGHSH and CDR2 LQKENI. The CDR3 nucleotides are TGTGCCAGCTCACCAGCCGGGACAGGTAGCGAGCAGTACTTC. Encoded protein: CASSPAGTGSEQYF.

This clonotype was found a few times. This rearrangement joins TRBV4-1 to TRBJ1-3, with D perhaps matching TRBD1 (5 bases). The CDR3 is 15 residues long. Germline lookup yields CDR1 MGHRA and CDR2 YSYEKL. Trimming cost V 5 bases and J 5 bases, with 16 bases left between them. The CDR3 coding sequence is TGCGCCAGCAGCACACCGCGGGCAGGGAGAAACACCATATATTTT. This sequence encodes CASSTPRAGRNTIYF.

The V gene is TRBV12-5, the J gene TRBJ2-4, with D unclear. Trimming stripped 0 bases from V and 11 bases from J, with 17 bases between. This CDR3 has 15 amino acids. CDR1 and CDR2 (germline): LGHNT, FRNRAP. Here the CDR3 reads CASGLVLGRTVFQYF. CDR3 nucleotides: TGTGCTAGTGGTTTGGTCCTGGGAAGGACGGTCTTTCAGTACTTC. The full variable domain, with the rest looked up from reference TRBV12-5 and TRBJ2-4, is DARVTQTPRHKVTEMGQEVTMRCQPILGHNTVFWYRQTMMQGLELLAYFRNRAPLDDSGMPKDRFSAEMPDATLATLKIQPSEPRDSAVYFCASGLVLGRTVFQYFGAGTRLSVL.

The V and J genes are TRBV7-2 and TRBJ2-7, with D perhaps assigned TRBD1 or TRBD2 (6 bases each). The CDR3 spans 13 residues. Germline V gives CDR1 SGHTA, CDR2 FQGNSA. V lost 4 bases to trimming and J lost 5 bases, with 12 bases between them. CDR3 sequence: CASSWRDMDEQYF. CDR3 bases: TGTGCCAGCAGCTGGCGGGACATGGACGAGCAGTACTTC. The whole variable domain, remainder taken from reference TRBV7-2 and TRBJ2-7, is GAGVSQSPSNKVTEKGKDVELRCDPISGHTALYWYRQSLGQGLEFLIYFQGNSAPDKSGLPSDRFSAERTGGSVSTLTIQRTQQEDSAVYLCASSWRDMDEQYFGPGTRLTVT.

The V and J genes are TRBV6-6 and TRBJ2-7; D unresolved. The CDR3 runs to 15 residues. Trimming shortened V by 0 bases and J by 3 bases, and 12 bases separated the two germline ends. Per the germline V gene, CDR1 is MNHNY and CDR2 is SVGAGI (reference sequence). CDR3 coding DNA: TGTGCCAGCAGTTACTCGAGTGTTAAGGTCTACGAGCAGTACTTC. Amino acids: CASSYSSVKVYEQYF.

The CDR3, as DNA: TGTGCCAGCAGCTTAATTTCGGGTCAGGGTATGGATACGCAGTATTTT. Its translation: CASSLISGQGMDTQYF. The V call is TRBV11-2, the J call TRBJ2-3, with TRBD1 as a possible D gene (5 bases). Germline V gives CDR1 SGHAT, CDR2 FQNNGV. V lost 2 bases to trimming and J lost 6 bases, with 18 bases between them. This CDR3 is built from 16 residues.

The V and J genes are TRBV6-1 and TRBJ2-1, with 7 nucleotides matching TRBD1. Per the germline V gene, CDR1 is MNHNS and CDR2 is SASEGT. V lost 6 bases, J lost 8 bases, and 7 bases stayed unmatched. The CDR3 length is 13 residues. CDR3: CASRTGIRDEQFF. CDR3 nucleotides: TGTGCCAGCAGGACAGGGATTAGGGATGAGCAGTTCTTC.

This rearrangement joins TRBV11-1 to TRBJ2-1; 9 bases fit TRBD1. CDR3 length equals 15 residues. Per germline, CDR1 SGHAT and CDR2 FQDESV (reference sequence). V gave up 5 bases and J gave up 8 bases; unmatched junction bases: 10. The CDR3 sequence is CASSPGTGFRDEQFF. The CDR3 DNA is TGTGCCAGCAGCCCCGGGACAGGGTTTAGGGATGAGCAGTTCTTC.

This chain uses TRBV7-9 with TRBJ1-2; tentative D call: TRBD1 (5 bases). V lost 4 bases and J 3 bases, leaving 15 bases between the germline ends. The germline V gene has CDR1 SEHNR and CDR2 FQNEAQ (reference sequence). This CDR3 comprises 15 residues. The CDR3 loop is CASSYTGGWDYGYTF. In DNA, the CDR3 is TGTGCCAGCAGCTATACAGGCGGGTGGGACTATGGCTACACCTTC.

This rearrangement joins TRBV7-3 to TRBJ2-5, with 9 bases fitting TRBD1. The closer fit of TRBJ2-1 to the DNA end suggests the J call may be wrong. The germline V gene encodes CDR1 SGHTA and CDR2 FQGTGA. CDR3 size: 15 residues. As DNA, the CDR3 is TGTGCCAGCAGCTTGGCCGGGACAGGGCCGAGGGAGCAGTTCTTC. Protein product: CASSLAGTGPREQFF.